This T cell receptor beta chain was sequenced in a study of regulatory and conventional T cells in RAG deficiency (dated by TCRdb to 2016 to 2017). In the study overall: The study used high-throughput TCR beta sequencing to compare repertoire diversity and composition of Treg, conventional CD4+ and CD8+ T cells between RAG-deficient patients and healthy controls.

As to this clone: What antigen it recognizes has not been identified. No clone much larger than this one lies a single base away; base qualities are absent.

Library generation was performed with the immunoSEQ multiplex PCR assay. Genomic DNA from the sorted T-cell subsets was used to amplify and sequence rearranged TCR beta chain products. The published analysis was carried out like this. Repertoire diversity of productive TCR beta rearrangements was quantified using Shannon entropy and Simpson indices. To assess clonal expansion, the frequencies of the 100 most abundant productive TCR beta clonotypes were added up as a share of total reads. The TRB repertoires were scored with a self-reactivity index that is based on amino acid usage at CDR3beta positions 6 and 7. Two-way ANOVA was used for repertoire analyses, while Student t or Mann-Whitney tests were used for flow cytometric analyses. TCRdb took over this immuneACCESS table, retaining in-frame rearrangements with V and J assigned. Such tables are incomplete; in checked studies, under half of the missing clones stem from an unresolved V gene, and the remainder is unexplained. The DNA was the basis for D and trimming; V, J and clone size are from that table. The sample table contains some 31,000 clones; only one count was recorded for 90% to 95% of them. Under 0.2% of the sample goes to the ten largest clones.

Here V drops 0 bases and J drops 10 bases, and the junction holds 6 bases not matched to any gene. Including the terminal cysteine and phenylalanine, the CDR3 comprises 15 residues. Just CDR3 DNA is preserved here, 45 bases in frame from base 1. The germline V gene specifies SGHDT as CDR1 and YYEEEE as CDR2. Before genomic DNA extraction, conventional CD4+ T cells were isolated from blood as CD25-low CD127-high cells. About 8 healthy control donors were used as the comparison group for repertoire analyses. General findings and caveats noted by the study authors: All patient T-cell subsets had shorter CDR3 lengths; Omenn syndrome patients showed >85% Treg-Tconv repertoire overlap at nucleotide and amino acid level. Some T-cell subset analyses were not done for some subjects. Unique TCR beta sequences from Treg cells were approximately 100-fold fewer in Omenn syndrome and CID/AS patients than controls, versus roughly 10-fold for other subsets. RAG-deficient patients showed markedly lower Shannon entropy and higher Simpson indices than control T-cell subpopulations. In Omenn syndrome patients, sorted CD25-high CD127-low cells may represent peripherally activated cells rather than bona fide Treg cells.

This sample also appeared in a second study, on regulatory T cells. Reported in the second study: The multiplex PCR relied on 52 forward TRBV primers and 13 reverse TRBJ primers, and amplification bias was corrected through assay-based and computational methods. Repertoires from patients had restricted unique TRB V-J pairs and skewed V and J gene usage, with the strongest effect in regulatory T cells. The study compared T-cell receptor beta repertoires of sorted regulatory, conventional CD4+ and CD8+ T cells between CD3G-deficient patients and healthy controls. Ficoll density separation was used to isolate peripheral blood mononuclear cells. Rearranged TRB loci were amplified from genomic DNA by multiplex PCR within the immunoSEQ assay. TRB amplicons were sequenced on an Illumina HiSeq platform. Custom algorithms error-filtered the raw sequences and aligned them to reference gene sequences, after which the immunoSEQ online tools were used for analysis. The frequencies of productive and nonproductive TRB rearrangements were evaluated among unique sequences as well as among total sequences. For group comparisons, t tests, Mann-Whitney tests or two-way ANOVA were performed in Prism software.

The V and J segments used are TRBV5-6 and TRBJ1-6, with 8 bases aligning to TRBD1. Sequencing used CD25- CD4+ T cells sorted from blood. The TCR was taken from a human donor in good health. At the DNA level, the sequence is TGTGCCAGCAGCTTGGCAGTCAGGGGGCCCTCACCCCTCCACTTT. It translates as CASSLAVRGPSPLHF.